The 26 T cell receptor beta chains reported below all come from one sample, sequenced in a study of cytomegalovirus exposure and HLA in healthy donors. PCR involved 60 Vbeta and 13 Jbeta primers. Data came from immunoSEQ multiplex PCR; TCRdb stores just in-frame clones and leaves some out. Of over 150,000 clones listed, about 83% are singletons. The sample consisted of PBMCs. The source is a girl aged 10-17 years in good health and CMV-seropositive.

The chain recombines TRBV9 with TRBJ1-1; 11 bases map to TRBD1. Per the germline V gene, CDR1 is SGDLS and CDR2 is YYNGEE. The CDR3 has 16 amino acids. J was trimmed by 1 base and V by 5 bases; bases with no gene match: 7. Written as DNA, the CDR3 is TGTGCCAGCAGTGCACCCGGGACAGGGGGGAACACTGAAGCTTTCTTT. Amino acid sequence: CASSAPGTGGNTEAFF. The full variable domain, its missing parts supplied by reference TRBV9 and TRBJ1-1, is DSGVTQTPKHLITATGQRVTLRCSPRSGDLSVYWYQQSLDQGLQFLIQYYNGEERAKGNILERFSAQQFPDLHSELNLSSLELGDSALYFCASSAPGTGGNTEAFFGQGTRLTVV.

The chain joins TRBV7-6 to TRBJ1-1; a possible D gene is TRBD1 (6 bases). Germline values: CDR1 SGHVS, CDR2 FNYEAQ. CDR3 length: 15 amino acids. Trimming cost V 5 bases and J 1 base, with 14 bases left between them. CDR3 protein: CASSDRLTGNTEAFF. The CDR3 nucleotides read TGTGCCAGCAGCGATAGACTGACAGGGAACACTGAAGCTTTCTTT.

This clone came up a few times. The chain uses TRBV9 and TRBJ1-5; the D is unclear. Germline V gene sequence: CDR1 SGDLS, CDR2 YYNGEE. Trimming removed 0 bases from V and 7 bases from J, with 11 bases in between. This CDR3 contains 14 residues. CDR3 sequence (DNA): TGTGCCAGCAGCGTAGGAGATGTAAACCAGCCCCAGCATTTT. This gives the protein CASSVGDVNQPQHF.

This clone has only one observation. This CDR3 reads CASSYTGGAAFEQYF. In nucleotides, the CDR3 is TGTGCCAGCAGTTACACAGGGGGAGCAGCCTTCGAGCAGTACTTC. The chain combines TRBV27 with TRBJ2-5; 8 bases are shared with TRBD1. Gene TRBJ2-7 matches the end of the DNA better, so the J call may be wrong. This CDR3 spans 15 amino acids. Germline lookup yields CDR1 MNHEY and CDR2 SMNVEV (reference sequence).

The V gene is TRBV4-2, the J gene TRBJ2-5; 10 nucleotides align to TRBD2. Trimming took 1 base from V and 5 from J; bases not matched to a gene: 10. The CDR3 extends over 17 amino acids. Per germline, CDR1 LGHNA and CDR2 YNFKEQ. In nucleotides, the CDR3 is TGTGCCAGCAGCCAAGGGGGGAGCGGGGGGGCTGGGGAGACCCAGTACTTC. Its translation: CASSQGGSGGAGETQYF.

This clone is a singleton in its sample. The chain employs TRBV29-1 and TRBJ1-1; TRBD1 matches at 7 bases. Per the germline V gene, CDR1 is SQVTM and CDR2 is ANQGSEA. With V trimmed by 6 bases and J by 1 base, 5 bases remained unmatched. There are 13 residues in the CDR3. The CDR3, as DNA: TGCAGCGTGTTGACAGGGAAGAACACTGAAGCTTTCTTT. Encoded protein: CSVLTGKNTEAFF.

The gene calls are TRBV7-3 and TRBJ2-3; 7 bases match TRBD2. This CDR3 comprises 14 residues. Germline V gene sequence: CDR1 SGHTA, CDR2 FQGTGA. The junction had 3 bases not matched to a gene; V was cut back by 2 bases and J by 4 bases. The chain's CDR3 is CASSLGGRADTQYF. The CDR3 nucleotides are TGTGCCAGCAGCTTAGGGGGGAGGGCAGATACGCAGTATTTT.

V and J are TRBV11-1 and TRBJ1-3, with TRBD1 as a possible D gene (6 bases). V was cut by 5 bases and J by 2 bases, with 13 bases left in between. The CDR3 extends over 15 amino acids. Germline CDR1 and CDR2: SGHAT and FQDESV (reference sequence). The CDR3 coding sequence is TGTGCCAGCAGCGTAACGACAGGAGCTGGAAACACCATATATTTT. Its translation is CASSVTTGAGNTIYF.

V gene TRBV19 combines with J gene TRBJ1-1, with D perhaps TRBD1 (6 bases). The ends were cut back, 8 bases at V and 1 base at J, with 23 bases in the middle. This CDR3 contains 17 residues. CDR1 is LNHDA, CDR2 SQIVND, per germline (reference sequence). The DNA for the CDR3 is TGTGCCAGTCGCCCCACAAGGGGGGGCAGAGGGAACACTGAAGCTTTCTTT. This sequence encodes CASRPTRGGRGNTEAFF.

The chain links TRBV9 to TRBJ1-6; D may be TRBD1 (5 bases). Trimming pared 0 bases from V and 6 bases from J, leaving 13 bases between. The germline gives CDR1 SGDLS, CDR2 YYNGEE. The CDR3 has 16 amino acids. CDR3 protein: CASSVEAGKGNSPLHF. The CDR3 region has the DNA TGTGCCAGCAGCGTAGAGGCAGGGAAGGGTAATTCACCCCTCCACTTT.

In its sample, this clone was seen a few times. V is TRBV18 and J is TRBJ1-2; D is ambiguous. The CDR3 is 14 residues long. The V end lost 4 bases, the J end lost 5 bases, and 14 bases lay between the germline ends. The germline V gene encodes CDR1 KGHSH and CDR2 LQKENI. CDR3 protein: CASSRWYSKYGYTF. The CDR3 DNA is TGTGCCAGCTCACGATGGTACAGCAAATATGGCTACACCTTC.

Here the CDR3 reads CASQGEADTQYF. The CDR3 nucleotides are TGTGCCAGCCAAGGGGAGGCAGATACGCAGTATTTT. The chain links TRBV27 to TRBJ2-3; a weak D match, TRBD2 (6 bases). The V gene's germline CDR1 is MNHEY and CDR2 SMNVEV (reference sequence). Trimming pared 8 bases from V and 4 bases from J, leaving 10 bases between. CDR3 length: 12 residues.

The chain is built from TRBV7-9 and TRBJ2-7; D might be TRBD1 (8 bases). Trimming removed 5 bases from V and 2 bases from J, with 16 bases in between. The germline V gene has CDR1 SEHNR and CDR2 FQNEAQ (reference sequence). This CDR3 is 15 amino acids long. The CDR3 DNA is TGTGCCAGCAGCCGAGCGGGACAGGACACCTACGAGCAGTACTTC. Translation gives CASSRAGQDTYEQYF.

This chain uses TRBV19 with TRBJ2-1, with D unresolved. CDR1 is LNHDA and CDR2 is SQIVND in the germline V gene (reference sequence). The V and J ends lost 3 bases and 7 bases respectively, with 10 bases between them. The length of the CDR3 is 13 residues. The DNA for the CDR3 is TGTGCCAGTAGTATGTTAGGAGTGAATGAGCAGTTCTTC. Protein product: CASSMLGVNEQFF.

V usage is TRBV5-1 and J usage is TRBJ1-4; 7 nucleotides line up with TRBD1. V gave up 2 bases and J gave up 3 bases; unmatched junction bases: 4. The CDR3 is 15 amino acids. Germline V gives CDR1 SGHRS, CDR2 YFSETQ. This CDR3 is CASSLRDSANEKLFF. CDR3 sequence (DNA): TGCGCCAGCAGCTTACGGGACAGCGCTAATGAAAAACTGTTTTTT.

The chain carries TRBV30 and TRBJ1-1, with D tentatively TRBD1 (6 bases). The germline CDR1 and CDR2 sequences are GTSNPN and SVGIG (reference sequence). Trimming shortened V by 5 bases and J by 5 bases, and 15 bases separated the two germline ends. The CDR3 contains 13 residues. For the CDR3, the DNA is TGTGCCTGGGGGGAGGGGAGGGGGACTGAAGCTTTCTTT. Translated, it gives CAWGEGRGTEAFF.

This chain uses TRBV7-2 with TRBJ2-7; 8 positions match TRBD2. Germline CDR1 is SGHTA and CDR2 is FQGNSA. V lost 6 bases and J lost 5; bases outside the gene matches: 12. The CDR3 totals 15 residues. DNA for the CDR3: TGTGCCAGCAGACAACGGGGGGGGAGCATCGACGAGCAGTACTTC. Protein product: CASRQRGGSIDEQYF.

This chain connects TRBV18 to TRBJ2-3, with D tentatively TRBD2 (7 bases). The germline V and J ends were trimmed by 1 base and 6 bases, with 11 bases remaining between them. The CDR3 extends over 14 amino acids. Germline lookup yields CDR1 KGHSH and CDR2 LQKENI. The CDR3 reads CASSPRGGSDTQYF. The CDR3, as DNA: TGTGCCAGCTCACCACGCGGGGGCTCGGATACGCAGTATTTT.

This rearrangement joins TRBV7-3 to TRBJ1-1; TRBD1 matches 7 bases. The length of the CDR3 is 13 residues. V lost 5 bases and J lost 3; bases outside the gene matches: 3. The germline V gene encodes CDR1 SGHTA and CDR2 FQGTGA. CDR3 protein: CASSQGQYTEAFF. Written as DNA, the CDR3 is TGTGCCAGCAGCCAGGGACAGTACACTGAAGCTTTCTTT. The variable domain in full, with the rest retrieved from reference TRBV7-3 and TRBJ1-1, is GAGVSQTPSNKVTEKGKYVELRCDPISGHTALYWYRQSLGQGPEFLIYFQGTGAADDSGLPNDRFFAVRPEGSVSTLKIQRTERGDSAVYLCASSQGQYTEAFFGQGTRLTVV.

The J gene is TRBJ1-1, the V gene TRBV7-2, with D tentatively TRBD1 (5 bases). Trimming removed 2 bases at V and 3 bases at J, with 10 bases between. Germline CDR1 reads SGHTA; CDR2 reads FQGNSA. The CDR3 has 14 residues. The CDR3 DNA sequence: TGTGCCAGCAGCTTACGGTGGGGGGACACTGAAGCTTTCTTT. Amino acid sequence: CASSLRWGDTEAFF.

This chain links TRBV6-5 with TRBJ1-2, with D unresolved. Trimming removed 2 bases from V and 8 bases from J, with 12 bases in between. The CDR3 covers 13 residues. CDR1 MNHEY and CDR2 SVGAGI come from the germline V gene. The CDR3 is CASSYIGLPGYTF. Here the CDR3 DNA reads TGTGCCAGCAGTTACATCGGTTTGCCAGGCTACACCTTC.

V usage is TRBV27 and J usage is TRBJ2-5, with 8 bases matching TRBD1. The CDR3 runs 15 residues. CDR1 is MNHEY, CDR2 SMNVEV, per germline (reference sequence). V gave up 3 bases and J gave up 4 bases; unmatched junction bases: 7. CDR3: CASSFGQGDVETQYF. CDR3 DNA: TGTGCCAGCAGTTTCGGACAGGGAGACGTAGAGACCCAGTACTTC.

The chain has TRBV7-7 and TRBJ2-2; TRBD1 aligns across 9 bases. The V gene end was trimmed by 10 bases and the J gene end by 0 bases; junction bases not matched to a gene: 6. The CDR3 runs 15 residues. Per the germline V gene, CDR1 is SSHAT and CDR2 is FNYEAQ (reference sequence). The CDR3 region has the DNA TGTGCCATAGGGGACAGGGACTCGAACACCGGGGAGCTGTTTTTT. It specifies CAIGDRDSNTGELFF. Full variable domain (remainder filled in from reference TRBV7-7 and TRBJ2-2): GAGVSQSPRYKVTKRGQDVTLRCDPISSHATLYWYQQALGQGPEFLTYFNYEAQPDKSGLPSDRFSAERPEGSISTLTIQRTEQRDSAMYRCAIGDRDSNTGELFFGEGSRLTVL.

V is TRBV18 and J is TRBJ2-7, with a tentative D call TRBD2 (5 bases). Germline lookup yields CDR1 KGHSH and CDR2 LQKENI. CDR3 length: 21 amino acids. V lost 1 base and J 2 bases, leaving 30 bases between the germline ends. The CDR3 DNA follows: TGTGCCAGCTCACCACTAACCCAAGCCGGCGGGTCAGCTAATCCAGCCTACGAGCAGTACTTC. The encoded protein is CASSPLTQAGGSANPAYEQYF.

This clone was seen once. The chain has TRBV7-9 and TRBJ1-2; the D gene is possibly TRBD1 (5 bases). Germline loops: CDR1 SEHNR, CDR2 FQNEAQ (reference sequence). This CDR3 spans 13 amino acids. V was shortened by 3 bases and J by 3 bases, with 8 bases between the two germline ends. This CDR3 is CASSFLQDYGYTF. As DNA, the CDR3 is TGTGCCAGCAGCTTTTTACAGGACTATGGCTACACCTTC.

In its sample, this clone was seen a few times. This sequence joins TRBV5-1 and TRBJ1-2; D is unresolved. The CDR3 sequence is 13 residues long. In germline, CDR1 is SGHRS, CDR2 YFSETQ. The V end lost 0 bases, the J end lost 8 bases, and 11 bases lay between the germline ends. The CDR3 DNA is TGCGCCAGCAGCTTGGGTGGTCCGGAGGGCTACACCTTC. Translated: CASSLGGPEGYTF.